This passage covers 27 T cell receptor beta chains from one sample sequenced in a study of siplizumab effects on memory and regulatory T cells. Assay: immunoSEQ multiplex PCR; the TCRdb copy retains only in-frame clones and omits some. The table records approximately 94,000 clones, under 95% of them present only once. The source material was CD8+ T cells sorted from blood. The receptor source for this set is a human donor in good health.

This sequence joins TRBV5-1 and TRBJ2-1, with D possibly called TRBD1 or TRBD2 (6 bases each). CDR3 length equals 15 residues. Germline-derived CDR1 and CDR2 are SGHRS and YFSETQ. The V end lost 2 bases, the J end lost 5 bases, and 14 bases lay between the germline ends. In nucleotides, the CDR3 is TGCGCCAGCAGCTTTGAGACGGGGGCAGACAATGAGCAGTTCTTC. Translating it yields CASSFETGADNEQFF.

V usage is TRBV29-1 and J usage is TRBJ2-5; D unresolved. The CDR3 consists of 14 residues. Trimming shortened V by 5 bases and J by 2 bases, and 15 bases separated the two germline ends. Germline V CDR1 and CDR2: SQVTM, ANQGSEA. CDR3 nucleotides: TGCAGCGTTTCGCCGGCCCTTCGGCAAGAGACCCAGTACTTC. Its translation is CSVSPALRQETQYF.

The chain combines TRBV7-2 with TRBJ2-7; no definite D call. The CDR3 covers 13 residues. V was clipped by 2 bases and J by 0 bases, with 5 bases between them. Germline V lookup: CDR1 SGHTA, CDR2 FQGNSA. The CDR3 nucleotides are TGTGCCAGCAGCTTACATGGCTCCTACGAGCAGTACTTC. Translated: CASSLHGSYEQYF.

J is TRBJ2-2 and V is TRBV7-2; 9 bases are a match to TRBD2. The CDR3 has 16 residues. The ends lost 3 bases at V and 4 bases at J; junction bases unmatched: 6. CDR1 is SGHTA and CDR2 is FQGNSA in the germline V gene. This CDR3 reads CASSLYSGGTTGELFF. The CDR3 nucleotides read TGTGCCAGCAGCTTGTATAGCGGGGGAACCACCGGGGAGCTGTTTTTT. Variable domain in full (rest from reference TRBV7-2 and TRBJ2-2): GAGVSQSPSNKVTEKGKDVELRCDPISGHTALYWYRQSLGQGLEFLIYFQGNSAPDKSGLPSDRFSAERTGGSVSTLTIQRTQQEDSAVYLCASSLYSGGTTGELFFGEGSRLTVL.

The chain uses TRBV27 and TRBJ2-1; D unresolved. The V end was cut by 5 bases, the J end by 3 bases, with 8 bases between. Germline V gene lookup returns CDR1 MNHEY and CDR2 SMNVEV (reference sequence). CDR3 length: 13 residues. The chain's CDR3 is CASSPVHYNEQFF. In nucleotides, the CDR3 is TGTGCCAGCAGTCCAGTCCACTACAATGAGCAGTTCTTC.

The V and J genes are TRBV7-9 and TRBJ2-7, with D possibly matching TRBD1 (6 bases). V lost 4 bases to trimming and J lost 2 bases, with 9 bases between them. The germline V gene encodes CDR1 SEHNR and CDR2 FQNEAQ (reference sequence). The CDR3 is 13 amino acids. CDR3 residues: CASSSDRTYEQYF. The CDR3 DNA reads as TGTGCCAGCAGCTCCGACAGGACCTACGAGCAGTACTTC.

This chain joins TRBV5-3 and TRBJ1-6; D is unclear. TRBV5-3 is sorted into the ORF group, with uncertain function. The CDR3 sequence is 16 residues long. Trimming took 0 bases from V and 4 from J, leaving 11 bases between them. The CDR3 nucleotides are TGTGCCAGAAGCTTGGTACTCGCAAAATATAATTCACCCCTCCACTTT. This sequence encodes CARSLVLAKYNSPLHF.

The gene calls are TRBV15 and TRBJ2-3; tentatively, D is TRBD1 or TRBD2 (5 bases each). In germline, CDR1 is LNHNV, CDR2 YYDKDF (reference sequence). The germline V and J ends were trimmed by 0 bases and 3 bases, with 13 bases remaining between them. The CDR3 loop spans 16 amino acids. Written as DNA, the CDR3 is TGTGCCACCAGCAGAGAGCTTGGGACGGTGACAGATACGCAGTATTTT. The encoded protein is CATSRELGTVTDTQYF.

This chain links TRBV7-3 with TRBJ2-5, with D perhaps TRBD1 (6 bases). The germline gives CDR1 SGHTA, CDR2 FQGTGA. This CDR3 has 17 residues. The V end was cut by 0 bases, the J end by 7 bases, with 21 bases between. The CDR3 region is CASSLTFGSGDDGTQYF. Written as DNA, the CDR3 is TGTGCCAGCAGCTTAACGTTTGGATCAGGGGATGATGGGACCCAGTACTTC.

The chain recombines TRBV13 with TRBJ2-5, with 12 bases lining up with TRBD2. Per the germline V gene, CDR1 is PRHDT and CDR2 is FYEKMQ (reference sequence). CDR3 length equals 16 residues. V was pared by 5 bases and J by 3 bases, with 7 bases of the junction left unmatched. The CDR3 DNA follows: TGTGCCAGCAGCATTAGGCTAGCGGGAGGGAAAGAGACCCAGTACTTC. Protein: CASSIRLAGGKETQYF. The full variable domain, completed using reference TRBV13 and TRBJ2-5, is AAGVIQSPRHLIKEKRETATLKCYPIPRHDTVYWYQQGPGQDPQFLISFYEKMQSDKGSIPDRFSAQQFSDYHSELNMSSLELGDSALYFCASSIRLAGGKETQYFGPGTRLLVL.

V gene TRBV4-1 combines with J gene TRBJ2-5; tentatively, D is TRBD1 or TRBD2 (6 bases each). The CDR3 contains 16 residues. V was shortened by 0 bases and J by 5 bases, with 16 bases between the two germline ends. Germline V gene data show CDR1 as MGHRA and CDR2 as YSYEKL. CDR3 loop: CASSQDSAGGLETQYF. The CDR3 region has the DNA TGCGCCAGCAGCCAAGATTCCGCCGGGGGCCTGGAGACCCAGTACTTC.

CDR3 sequence (DNA): TGTGCCAGTAGTATAGTCCCTGCGACAGGGGATGATGGCTACACCTTC. Amino acids: CASSIVPATGDDGYTF. V is TRBV19 and J is TRBJ1-2; 8 bases fit TRBD1. CDR1 and CDR2 from the germline V gene are LNHDA and SQIVND (reference sequence). The length of the CDR3 is 16 residues. The ends lost 1 base at V and 6 bases at J; junction bases unmatched: 10.

The V gene is TRBV13, the J gene TRBJ1-2, with D perhaps TRBD1 (5 bases). Germline V gene data show CDR1 as PRHDT and CDR2 as FYEKMQ (reference sequence). This CDR3 is built from 15 residues. Trimming removed 5 bases at V and 8 bases at J, with 21 bases between. CDR3 sequence (DNA): TGTGCCAGCAGCCCCAGTCCAGGGACGGGCAACGGCTACACCTTC. Amino acid sequence: CASSPSPGTGNGYTF. The full variable domain, completed using reference TRBV13 and TRBJ1-2, is AAGVIQSPRHLIKEKRETATLKCYPIPRHDTVYWYQQGPGQDPQFLISFYEKMQSDKGSIPDRFSAQQFSDYHSELNMSSLELGDSALYFCASSPSPGTGNGYTFGSGTRLTVV.

The chain links TRBV27 to TRBJ2-7, with D perhaps matching TRBD1 (5 bases). The CDR3 sequence is 15 residues long. V was clipped by 2 bases and J by 2 bases, with 13 bases between them. In germline, CDR1 is MNHEY, CDR2 SMNVEV (reference sequence). This CDR3 is CASSLRQTDPYEQYF. In DNA form, the CDR3 reads TGTGCCAGCAGTTTACGACAGACTGATCCCTACGAGCAGTACTTC.

This rearrangement joins TRBV2 to TRBJ1-6; D remains unclear. Trimming pared 6 bases from V and 0 bases from J, leaving 12 bases between. CDR3 size: 16 residues. CDR1 is SNHLY and CDR2 is FYNNEI in the germline V gene. The CDR3 spells CASRQVRFSYNSPLHF. CDR3 in DNA: TGTGCCAGCAGGCAGGTCCGTTTCTCCTATAATTCACCCCTCCACTTT.

The chain recombines TRBV10-2 with TRBJ2-7, with D maybe TRBD2 (5 bases). This CDR3 contains 14 residues. In germline, CDR1 is WSHSY, CDR2 SAAADI. Trimming shortened V by 2 bases and J by 1 base, and 9 bases separated the two germline ends. The CDR3 is CASSESGPSYEQYF. CDR3 DNA sequence: TGCGCCAGCAGTGAGAGCGGACCGTCCTACGAGCAGTACTTC.

V usage is TRBV7-3 and J usage is TRBJ2-1; D is ambiguous. The V end was cut by 3 bases, the J end by 7 bases, with 13 bases between. CDR1 is SGHTA and CDR2 is FQGTGA in the germline V gene. The CDR3 is 14 amino acids. The CDR3 loop reads CASSFGGNRNEQFF. DNA for the CDR3: TGTGCCAGCAGCTTCGGTGGGAATAGGAATGAGCAGTTCTTC.

The chain joins TRBV13 to TRBJ2-7; possible D gene TRBD2, 5 bases. The CDR3 contains 15 residues. V lost 5 bases, J lost 1 base, and 15 bases lay in between. Germline CDR1 is PRHDT and CDR2 is FYEKMQ (reference sequence). CDR3 region: CASSTRTQPSYEQYF. The CDR3 nucleotides read TGTGCCAGCAGCACACGGACTCAGCCGTCCTACGAGCAGTACTTC.

This chain links TRBV5-1 with TRBJ2-7, with 10 nucleotides matching TRBD1. The CDR3 covers 15 residues. V lost 4 bases, J lost 3 bases, and 7 bases stayed unmatched. Germline V lookup: CDR1 SGHRS, CDR2 YFSETQ. The CDR3: CASSTGTGAIYEQYF. CDR3 nucleotide sequence: TGCGCCAGCAGCACCGGGACAGGGGCCATCTACGAGCAGTACTTC.

The V call is TRBV9, the J call TRBJ2-1; D gene uncertain. Germline CDR1 reads SGDLS; CDR2 reads YYNGEE. CDR3 length: 15 amino acids. V was cut by 0 bases and J by 5 bases, with 12 bases left in between. The CDR3: CASSVALAANNEQFF. The CDR3 DNA reads as TGTGCCAGCAGCGTAGCCCTTGCCGCGAACAATGAGCAGTTCTTC.

The gene calls are TRBV14 and TRBJ2-5, with D possibly TRBD2 on 5 matching bases. The CDR3 length is 18 residues. Germline V lookup: CDR1 SGHDN, CDR2 FVKESK. Trimming pared 1 base from V and 4 bases from J, leaving 22 bases between. Here the CDR3 DNA reads TGTGCCAGCAGCCAAGGGCGTACAACGGTCGGAGGTAGAGAGACCCAGTACTTC. Translation gives CASSQGRTTVGGRETQYF.

The CDR3 coding sequence is TGTGCCAGCAGCGGACAGATTCAAAAGGACCGCAATGAGCAGTTCTTC. Residues: CASSGQIQKDRNEQFF. The chain recombines TRBV7-9 with TRBJ2-1; D might be TRBD1 (6 bases). Germline CDR1 reads SEHNR; CDR2 reads FQNEAQ (reference sequence). Trimming stripped 5 bases from V and 6 bases from J, with 20 bases between. The CDR3 contains 16 residues. The full variable domain, its missing parts supplied by reference TRBV7-9 and TRBJ2-1, is DTGVSQNPRHKITKRGQNVTFRCDPISEHNRLYWYRQTLGQGPEFLTYFQNEAQLEKSRLLSDRFSAERPKGSFSTLEIQRTEQGDSAMYLCASSGQIQKDRNEQFFGPGTRLTVL.

The chain couples TRBV30 to TRBJ1-1; possibly TRBD1 for D (5 bases). V shed 5 bases and J shed 0 bases, with 13 bases lying between them. The CDR3 has 14 residues. Germline loops: CDR1 GTSNPN, CDR2 SVGIG (reference sequence). The CDR3 protein is CAWHSGTVNTEAFF. DNA for the CDR3: TGTGCCTGGCACTCCGGGACCGTGAACACTGAAGCTTTCTTT.

This chain uses TRBV2 with TRBJ1-5; possibly TRBD1 for D (6 bases). Trimming stripped 6 bases from V and 3 bases from J, with 12 bases between. CDR3 length: 14 residues. Per the germline V gene, CDR1 is SNHLY and CDR2 is FYNNEI. CDR3 loop: CASRSHRDNQPQHF. The CDR3 DNA is TGTGCCAGCAGGTCCCACAGGGACAATCAGCCCCAGCATTTT.

The chain employs TRBV13 and TRBJ2-7; TRBD1 agrees at 12 bases. Germline loops: CDR1 PRHDT, CDR2 FYEKMQ (reference sequence). Trimming at V came to 4 bases and at J to 7 bases, leaving 8 bases not matched to a gene. The CDR3 extends over 15 amino acids. CDR3 loop: CASSSTGTGGGEQYF. Here the CDR3 DNA reads TGTGCCAGCAGCTCAACCGGGACAGGGGGCGGGGAGCAGTACTTC.

This clone has just one count. This chain joins TRBV29-1 and TRBJ2-3; the D is unclear. The V and J ends lost 6 bases and 3 bases respectively, with 13 bases between them. The CDR3 has 13 amino acids. The germline V gene encodes CDR1 SQVTM and CDR2 ANQGSEA. CDR3 protein: CSVWAMGTDTQYF. CDR3 bases: TGCAGCGTCTGGGCCATGGGGACAGATACGCAGTATTTT.

The rearrangement links TRBV4-1 to TRBJ2-1; no reliable D call. V lost 0 bases to trimming and J lost 5 bases, with 11 bases between them. This CDR3 is 15 amino acids long. CDR1 MGHRA and CDR2 YSYEKL come from the germline V gene. The CDR3 reads CASSQDAALHNEQFF. The CDR3 nucleotides are TGCGCCAGCAGCCAAGATGCGGCCCTCCACAATGAGCAGTTCTTC.